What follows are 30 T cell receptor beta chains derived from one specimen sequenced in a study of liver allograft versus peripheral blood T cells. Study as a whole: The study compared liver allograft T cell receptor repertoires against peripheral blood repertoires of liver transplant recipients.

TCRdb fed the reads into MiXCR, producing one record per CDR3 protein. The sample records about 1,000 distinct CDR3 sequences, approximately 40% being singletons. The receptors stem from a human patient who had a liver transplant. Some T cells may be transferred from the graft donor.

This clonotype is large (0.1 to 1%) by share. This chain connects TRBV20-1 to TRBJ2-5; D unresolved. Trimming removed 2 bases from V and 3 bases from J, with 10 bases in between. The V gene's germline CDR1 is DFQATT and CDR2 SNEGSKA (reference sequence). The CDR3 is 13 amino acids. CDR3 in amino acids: CSARPYGEETQYF. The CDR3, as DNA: TGCAGTGCTAGACCCTACGGAGAAGAGACCCAGTACTTC.

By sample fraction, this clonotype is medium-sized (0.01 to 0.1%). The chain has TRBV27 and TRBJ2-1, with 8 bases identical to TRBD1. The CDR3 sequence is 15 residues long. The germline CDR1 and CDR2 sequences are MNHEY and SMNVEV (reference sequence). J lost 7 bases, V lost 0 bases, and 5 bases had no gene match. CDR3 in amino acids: CASSLSRGLLNEQFF. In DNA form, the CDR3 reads TGTGCCAGCAGTTTATCCAGGGGGCTTCTTAATGAGCAGTTCTTC.

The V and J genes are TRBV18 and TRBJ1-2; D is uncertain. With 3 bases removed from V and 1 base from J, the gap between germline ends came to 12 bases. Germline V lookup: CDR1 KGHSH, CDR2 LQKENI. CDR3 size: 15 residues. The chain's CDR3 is CASSPTRTFNYGYTF. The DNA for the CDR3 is TGTGCCAGCTCACCGACCCGTACCTTTAACTATGGCTACACCTTC.

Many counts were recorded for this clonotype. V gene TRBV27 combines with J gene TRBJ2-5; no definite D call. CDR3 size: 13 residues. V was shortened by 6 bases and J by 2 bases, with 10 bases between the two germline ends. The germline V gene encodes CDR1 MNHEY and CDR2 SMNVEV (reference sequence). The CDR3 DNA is TGTGCCAGCAGGGCCCTAGATCAAGAGACCCAGTACTTC. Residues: CASRALDQETQYF.

CDR3 in DNA: TGTGCCAGCAGTGAAGTGGACATGAATGAAAAACTGTTTTTT. Its translation is CASSEVDMNEKLFF. The rearrangement joins TRBV6-1 to TRBJ1-4; tentatively, D is TRBD1 (5 bases). The CDR3 extends over 14 amino acids. V was shortened by 1 base and J by 5 bases, with 8 bases between the two germline ends. Germline V gene data show CDR1 as MNHNS and CDR2 as SASEGT.

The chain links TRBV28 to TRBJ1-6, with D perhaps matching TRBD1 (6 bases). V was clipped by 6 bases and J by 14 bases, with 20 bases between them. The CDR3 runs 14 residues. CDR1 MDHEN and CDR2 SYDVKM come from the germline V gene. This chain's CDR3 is CASRLSGALKSLHF. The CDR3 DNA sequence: TGTGCCAGCAGGCTCTCAGGGGCACTAAAGTCCCTCCACTTT.

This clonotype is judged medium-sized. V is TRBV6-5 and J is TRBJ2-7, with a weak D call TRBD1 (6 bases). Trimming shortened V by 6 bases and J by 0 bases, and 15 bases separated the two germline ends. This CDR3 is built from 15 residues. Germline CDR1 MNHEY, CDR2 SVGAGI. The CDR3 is CASSLLQGNSYEQYF. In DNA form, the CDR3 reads TGTGCCAGCAGCTTACTTCAGGGGAACTCCTACGAGCAGTACTTC.

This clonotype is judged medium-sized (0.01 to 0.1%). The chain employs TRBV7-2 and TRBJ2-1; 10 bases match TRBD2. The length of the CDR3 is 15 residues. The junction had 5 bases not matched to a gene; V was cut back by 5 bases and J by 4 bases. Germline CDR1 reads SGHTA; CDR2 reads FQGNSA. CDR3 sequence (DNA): TGTGCCAGCAGCGTGACTAGCGGGCCATACAATGAGCAGTTCTTC. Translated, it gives CASSVTSGPYNEQFF.

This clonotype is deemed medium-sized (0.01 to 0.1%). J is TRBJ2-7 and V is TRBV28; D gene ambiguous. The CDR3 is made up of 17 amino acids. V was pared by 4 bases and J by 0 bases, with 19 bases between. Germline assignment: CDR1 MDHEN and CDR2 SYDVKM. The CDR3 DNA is TGTGCCAGCAGTTATCAAATTGGCGACGGTTACTCCTACGAGCAGTACTTC. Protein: CASSYQIGDGYSYEQYF.

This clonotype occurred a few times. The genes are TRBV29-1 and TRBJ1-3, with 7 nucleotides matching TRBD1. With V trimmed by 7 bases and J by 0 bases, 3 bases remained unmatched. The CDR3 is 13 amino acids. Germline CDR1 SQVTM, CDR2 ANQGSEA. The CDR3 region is CSARQGSGNTIYF. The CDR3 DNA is TGCAGCGCCCGACAGGGCTCTGGAAACACCATATATTTT.

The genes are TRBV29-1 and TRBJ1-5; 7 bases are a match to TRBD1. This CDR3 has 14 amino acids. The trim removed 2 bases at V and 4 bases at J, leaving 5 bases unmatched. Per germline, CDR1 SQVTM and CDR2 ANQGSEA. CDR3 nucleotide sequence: TGCAGCGTTGAAAGGGGGACAGAGAATCAGCCCCAGCATTTT. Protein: CSVERGTENQPQHF.

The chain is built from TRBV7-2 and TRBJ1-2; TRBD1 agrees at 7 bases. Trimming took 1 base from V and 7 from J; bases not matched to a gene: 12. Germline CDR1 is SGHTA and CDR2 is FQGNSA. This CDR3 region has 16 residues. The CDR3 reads CASSLGSYRTGSGYTF. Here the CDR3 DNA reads TGTGCCAGCAGCTTAGGTTCGTATAGGACAGGCAGTGGCTACACCTTC.

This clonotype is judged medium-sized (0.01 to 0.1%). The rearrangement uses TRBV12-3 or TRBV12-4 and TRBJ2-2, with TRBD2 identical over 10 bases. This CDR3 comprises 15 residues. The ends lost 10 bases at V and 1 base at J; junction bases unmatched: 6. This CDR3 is CATPIAGGNTGELFF. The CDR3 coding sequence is TGTGCCACCCCCATAGCGGGAGGGAACACCGGGGAGCTGTTTTTT.

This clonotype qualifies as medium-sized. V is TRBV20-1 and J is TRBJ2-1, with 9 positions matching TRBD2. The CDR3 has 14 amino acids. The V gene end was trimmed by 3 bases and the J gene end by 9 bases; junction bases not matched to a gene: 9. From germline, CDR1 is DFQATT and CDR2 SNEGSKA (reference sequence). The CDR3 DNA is TGCAGTGCTAGGCGGGAGGGCGTCTACGTTGAGCAGTTCTTC. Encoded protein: CSARREGVYVEQFF.

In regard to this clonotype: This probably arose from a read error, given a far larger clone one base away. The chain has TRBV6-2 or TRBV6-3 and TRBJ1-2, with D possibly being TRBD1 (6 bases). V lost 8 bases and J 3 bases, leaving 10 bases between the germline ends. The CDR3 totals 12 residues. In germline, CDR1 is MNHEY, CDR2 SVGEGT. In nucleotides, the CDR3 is TGTGCCAGCGACGGACAGCACTATGGCTACACCTTC. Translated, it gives CASDGQHYGYTF.

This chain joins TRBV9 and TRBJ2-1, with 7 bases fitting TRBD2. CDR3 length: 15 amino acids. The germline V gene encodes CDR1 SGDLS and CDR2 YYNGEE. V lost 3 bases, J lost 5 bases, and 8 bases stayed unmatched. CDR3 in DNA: TGTGCCAGCAGCGGCCGGGGAGGGGATAACAATGAGCAGTTCTTC. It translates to CASSGRGGDNNEQFF.

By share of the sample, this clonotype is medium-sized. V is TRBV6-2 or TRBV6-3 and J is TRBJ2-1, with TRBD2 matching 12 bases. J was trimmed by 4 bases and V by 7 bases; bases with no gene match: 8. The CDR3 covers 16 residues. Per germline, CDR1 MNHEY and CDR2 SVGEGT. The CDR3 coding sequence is TGTGCCAGCACCCCTACCGGGACTAGCGGGTACAATGAGCAGTTCTTC. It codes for CASTPTGTSGYNEQFF.

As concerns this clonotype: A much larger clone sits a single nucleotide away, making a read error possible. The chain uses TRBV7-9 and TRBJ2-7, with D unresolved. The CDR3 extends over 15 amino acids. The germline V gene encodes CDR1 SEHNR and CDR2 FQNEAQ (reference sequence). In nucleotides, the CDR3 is TGTGTCAGCAGCATAAGATATACCTCTCTCGGGGAGCAGTACTTC. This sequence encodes CVSSIRYTSLGEQYF.

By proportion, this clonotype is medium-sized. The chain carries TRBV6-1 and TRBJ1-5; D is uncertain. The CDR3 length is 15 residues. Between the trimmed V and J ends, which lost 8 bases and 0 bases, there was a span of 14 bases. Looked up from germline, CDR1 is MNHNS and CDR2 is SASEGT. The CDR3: CASQEWGNSNQPQHF. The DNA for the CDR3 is TGTGCCAGCCAAGAATGGGGAAATAGCAATCAGCCCCAGCATTTT.

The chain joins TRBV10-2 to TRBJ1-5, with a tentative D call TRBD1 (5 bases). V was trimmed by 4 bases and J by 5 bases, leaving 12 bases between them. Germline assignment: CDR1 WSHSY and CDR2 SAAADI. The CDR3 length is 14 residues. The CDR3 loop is CASSADKGHQPQHF. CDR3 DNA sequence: TGCGCCAGCAGTGCGGACAAGGGCCATCAGCCCCAGCATTTT.

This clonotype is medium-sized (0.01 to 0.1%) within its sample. DNA for the CDR3: TGTGCCAGCAGCTTTGGGGCCTTGACAGATTCCTACGAGCAGTACTTC. Protein product: CASSFGALTDSYEQYF. The chain recombines TRBV7-9 with TRBJ2-7; TRBD1 might be the D (5 bases). The germline CDR1 and CDR2 sequences are SEHNR and FQNEAQ (reference sequence). V lost 3 bases and J 1 base, leaving 16 bases between the germline ends. The CDR3 has 16 amino acids.

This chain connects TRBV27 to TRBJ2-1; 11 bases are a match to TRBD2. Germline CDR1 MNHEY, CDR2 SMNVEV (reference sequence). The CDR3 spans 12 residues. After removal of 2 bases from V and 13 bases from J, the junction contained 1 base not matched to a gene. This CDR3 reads CASSLRLAGQFF. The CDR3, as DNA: TGTGCCAGCAGTTTAAGACTAGCGGGACAGTTCTTC.

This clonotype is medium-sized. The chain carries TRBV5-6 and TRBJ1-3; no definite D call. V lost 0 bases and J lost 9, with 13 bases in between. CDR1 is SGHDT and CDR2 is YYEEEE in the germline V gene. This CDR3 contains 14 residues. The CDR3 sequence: CASSLAAGKRTIYF. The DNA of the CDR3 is TGTGCCAGCAGCTTGGCGGCGGGAAAACGCACCATATATTTT.

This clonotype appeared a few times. The CDR3 bases are TGTGCCAGCAGCTTGCGATCACCCACGGGCCCAGATTACACAGATACGCAGTATTTT. Protein sequence: CASSLRSPTGPDYTDTQYF. The rearrangement uses TRBV7-9 and TRBJ2-3; no clear D gene. Deletions cut 3 bases from V and 2 bases from J, with 24 bases between. The CDR3 runs 19 residues. Germline CDR1 and CDR2: SEHNR and FQNEAQ (reference sequence).

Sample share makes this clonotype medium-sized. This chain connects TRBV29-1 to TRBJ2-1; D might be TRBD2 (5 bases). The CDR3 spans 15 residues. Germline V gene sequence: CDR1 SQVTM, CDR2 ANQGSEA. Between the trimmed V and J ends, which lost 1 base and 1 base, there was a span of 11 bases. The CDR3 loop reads CSVEVASRSYNEQFF. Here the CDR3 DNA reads TGCAGCGTTGAAGTGGCTAGCAGGTCCTACAATGAGCAGTTCTTC.

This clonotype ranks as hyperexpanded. The CDR3 DNA follows: TGCAGTTTCGAGCGTTCCTCCCTAAGCCATGAGCAGTTCTTC. Protein sequence: CSFERSSLSHEQFF. The chain has TRBV29-1 and TRBJ2-1; D is uncertain. Per the germline V gene, CDR1 is SQVTM and CDR2 is ANQGSEA. CDR3 length: 14 residues.

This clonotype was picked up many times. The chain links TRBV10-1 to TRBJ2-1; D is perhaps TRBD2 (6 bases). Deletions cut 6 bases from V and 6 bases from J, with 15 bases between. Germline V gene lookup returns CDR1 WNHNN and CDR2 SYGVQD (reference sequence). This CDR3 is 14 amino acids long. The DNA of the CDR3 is TGCGCCAGCAGCGGAGGGGAAATAAGCAATGAGCAGTTCTTC. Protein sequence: CASSGGEISNEQFF.

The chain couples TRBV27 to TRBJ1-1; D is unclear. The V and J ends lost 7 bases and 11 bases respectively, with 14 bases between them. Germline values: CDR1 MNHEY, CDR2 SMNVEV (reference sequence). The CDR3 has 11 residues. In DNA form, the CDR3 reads TGTGCCAGCAATAACGGGTATCGGGCTTTCTTT. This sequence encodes CASNNGYRAFF.

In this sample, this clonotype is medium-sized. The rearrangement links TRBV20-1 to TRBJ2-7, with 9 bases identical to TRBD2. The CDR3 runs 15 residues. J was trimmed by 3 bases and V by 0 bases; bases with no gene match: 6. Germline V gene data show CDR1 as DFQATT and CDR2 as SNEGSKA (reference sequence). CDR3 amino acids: CSARDSTSGVYEQYF. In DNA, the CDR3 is TGCAGTGCTAGAGATTCGACTAGCGGCGTCTACGAGCAGTACTTC.

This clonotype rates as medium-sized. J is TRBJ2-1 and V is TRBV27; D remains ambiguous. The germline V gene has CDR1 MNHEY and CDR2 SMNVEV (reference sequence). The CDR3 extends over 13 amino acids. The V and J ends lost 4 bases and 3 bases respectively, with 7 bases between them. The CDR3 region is CASSWRSYNEQFF. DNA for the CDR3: TGTGCCAGCAGTTGGCGGAGCTACAATGAGCAGTTCTTC.